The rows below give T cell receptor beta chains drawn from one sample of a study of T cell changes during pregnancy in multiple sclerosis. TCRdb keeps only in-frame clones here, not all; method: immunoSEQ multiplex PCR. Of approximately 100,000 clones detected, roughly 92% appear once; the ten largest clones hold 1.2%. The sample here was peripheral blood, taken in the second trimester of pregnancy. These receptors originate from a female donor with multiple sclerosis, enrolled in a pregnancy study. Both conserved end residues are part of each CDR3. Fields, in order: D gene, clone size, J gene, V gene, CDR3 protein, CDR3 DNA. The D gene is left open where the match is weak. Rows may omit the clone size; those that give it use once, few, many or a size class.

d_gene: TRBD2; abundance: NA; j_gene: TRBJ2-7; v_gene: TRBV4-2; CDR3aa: CASSQPGTRASGEQYF; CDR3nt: TGTGCCAGCAGCCAGCCCGGGACTAGGGCCTCCGGGGAGCAGTACTTC
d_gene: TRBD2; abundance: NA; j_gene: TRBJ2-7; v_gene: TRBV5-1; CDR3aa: CASRPEPGLPSYEQYF; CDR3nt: TGCGCCAGCAGACCGGAACCGGGACTACCTTCATACGAGCAGTACTTC
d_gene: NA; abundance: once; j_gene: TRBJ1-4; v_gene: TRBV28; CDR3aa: CASRATGSGEKLFF; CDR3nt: TGTGCCAGCAGGGCGACAGGTTCTGGCGAAAAACTGTTTTTT
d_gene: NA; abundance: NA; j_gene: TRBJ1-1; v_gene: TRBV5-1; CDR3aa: CASSLVGGSKPNTEAFF; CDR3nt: TGCGCCAGCAGCTTGGTGGGAGGTTCTAAGCCGAACACTGAAGCTTTCTTT
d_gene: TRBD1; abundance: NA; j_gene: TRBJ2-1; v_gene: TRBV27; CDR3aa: CASSWDGPRGRLSINEQFF; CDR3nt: TGTGCCAGCAGTTGGGACGGGCCTAGGGGGCGGTTATCTATCAATGAGCAGTTCTTC
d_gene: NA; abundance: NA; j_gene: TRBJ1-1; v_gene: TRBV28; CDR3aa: CASSHPRGGSTEAFF; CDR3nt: TGTGCCAGCAGTCATCCACGTGGGGGGTCAACTGAAGCTTTCTTT
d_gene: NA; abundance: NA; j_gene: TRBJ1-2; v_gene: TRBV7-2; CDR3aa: CASSQGLGYGYTF; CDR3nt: TGTGCCAGCAGCCAGGGTCTAGGCTACGGCTACACCTTC
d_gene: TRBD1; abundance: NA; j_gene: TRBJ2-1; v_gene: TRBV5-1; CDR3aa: CASSLTGARNEQFF; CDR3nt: TGCGCCAGCAGCTTGACAGGGGCTCGCAATGAGCAGTTCTTC
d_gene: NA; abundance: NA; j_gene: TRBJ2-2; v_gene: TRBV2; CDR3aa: CASSPLTGELFF; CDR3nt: TGTGCCAGCAGTCCCCTTACCGGGGAGCTGTTTTTT
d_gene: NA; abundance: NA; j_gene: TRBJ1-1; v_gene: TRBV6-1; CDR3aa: CASSERTRSSVSEAFF; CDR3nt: TGTGCCAGCAGTGAACGTACCCGGAGCTCGGTATCTGAAGCTTTCTTT
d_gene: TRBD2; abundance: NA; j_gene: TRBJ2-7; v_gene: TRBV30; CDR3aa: CAWSRAGTSGSGYEQYF; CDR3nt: TGTGCCTGGAGTAGGGCCGGGACTAGCGGGAGCGGGTACGAGCAGTACTTC
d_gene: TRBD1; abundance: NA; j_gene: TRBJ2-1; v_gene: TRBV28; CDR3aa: CASSSTGFSSYNEQFF; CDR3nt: TGTGCCAGCAGTTCGACAGGGTTCAGCTCCTACAATGAGCAGTTCTTC
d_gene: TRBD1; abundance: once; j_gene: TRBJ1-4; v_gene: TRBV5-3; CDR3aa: CARSSYRQGLNEKLFF; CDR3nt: TGTGCCAGAAGCTCCTATCGACAGGGATTGAATGAAAAACTGTTTTTT
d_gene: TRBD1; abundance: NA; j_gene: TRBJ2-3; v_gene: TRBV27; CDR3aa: CASSLGTGITDTQYF; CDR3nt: TGTGCCAGCAGTTTAGGGACAGGGATCACAGATACGCAGTATTTT
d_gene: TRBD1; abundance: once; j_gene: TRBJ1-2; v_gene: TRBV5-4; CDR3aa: CASSSRDSNYGYTF; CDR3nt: TGTGCCAGCAGCTCCCGGGACAGCAACTATGGCTACACCTTC
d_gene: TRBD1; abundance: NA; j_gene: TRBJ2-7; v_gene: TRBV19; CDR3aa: CASSGGQGYEQYF; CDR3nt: TGTGCCAGTAGTGGAGGACAGGGTTACGAGCAGTACTTC
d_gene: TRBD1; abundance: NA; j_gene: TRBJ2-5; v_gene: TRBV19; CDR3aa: CASRTTGRETQYF; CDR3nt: TGTGCCAGTAGGACGACAGGGAGAGAGACCCAGTACTTC
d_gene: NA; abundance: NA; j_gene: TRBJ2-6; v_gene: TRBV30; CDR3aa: CAWSVQSGANVLTF; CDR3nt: TGTGCCTGGAGTGTCCAGTCTGGGGCCAACGTCCTGACTTTC
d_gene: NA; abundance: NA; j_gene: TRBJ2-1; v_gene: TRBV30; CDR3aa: CAWSVRGLSSYNEQFF; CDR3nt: TGTGCCTGGAGTGTTCGGGGGTTGAGCTCCTACAATGAGCAGTTCTTC
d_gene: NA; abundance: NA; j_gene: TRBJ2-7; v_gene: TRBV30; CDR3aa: CALRPGGVYEQYF; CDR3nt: TGTGCCCTCCGCCCGGGGGGCGTGTACGAGCAGTACTTC
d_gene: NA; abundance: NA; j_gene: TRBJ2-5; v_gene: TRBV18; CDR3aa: CASSPAGAGETQYF; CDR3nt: TGTGCCAGCTCCCCCGCCGGCGCGGGGGAGACCCAGTACTTC
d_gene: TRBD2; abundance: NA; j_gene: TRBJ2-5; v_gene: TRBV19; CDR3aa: CASSMVAGEETQYF; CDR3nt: TGTGCCAGTAGTATGGTAGCGGGAGAAGAGACCCAGTACTTC
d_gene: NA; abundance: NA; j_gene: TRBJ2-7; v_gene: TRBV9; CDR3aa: CASSVGGRVFHEQYF; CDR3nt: TGTGCCAGCAGCGTAGGAGGCAGGGTGTTCCACGAGCAGTACTTC
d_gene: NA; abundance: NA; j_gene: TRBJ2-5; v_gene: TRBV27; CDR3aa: CASSPGRRFTQETQYF; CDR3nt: TGTGCCAGCAGCCCAGGGAGGAGATTTACCCAAGAGACCCAGTACTTC
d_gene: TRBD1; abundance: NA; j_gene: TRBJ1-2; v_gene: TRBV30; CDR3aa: CAWWRQGWGYTF; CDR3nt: TGTGCCTGGTGGAGACAGGGGTGGGGCTACACCTTC
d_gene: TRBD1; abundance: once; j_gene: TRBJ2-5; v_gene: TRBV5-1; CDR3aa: CASSPRGTGQETQYF; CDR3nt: TGCGCCAGCAGCCCCAGGGGGACAGGGCAGGAGACCCAGTACTTC
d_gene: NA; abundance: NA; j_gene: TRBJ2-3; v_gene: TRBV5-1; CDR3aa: CASRAEADTQYF; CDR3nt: TGCGCCAGCAGGGCTGAGGCGGATACGCAGTATTTT
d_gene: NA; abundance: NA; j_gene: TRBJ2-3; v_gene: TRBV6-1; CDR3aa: CASSGRASEYTDTQYF; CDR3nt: TGTGCCAGCAGTGGGAGGGCCTCAGAATACACAGATACGCAGTATTTT
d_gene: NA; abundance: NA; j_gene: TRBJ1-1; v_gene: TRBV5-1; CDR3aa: CASSLAHLNTEAFF; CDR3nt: TGCGCCAGCAGCTTGGCACACCTGAACACTGAAGCTTTCTTT
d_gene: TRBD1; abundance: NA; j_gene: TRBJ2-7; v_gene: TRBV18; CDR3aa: CASSPQGTVLSYEQYF; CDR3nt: TGTGCCAGCTCACCACAGGGGACAGTACTCTCCTACGAGCAGTACTTC
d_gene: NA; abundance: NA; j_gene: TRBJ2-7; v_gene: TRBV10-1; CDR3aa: CASRTQSRVTYEQYF; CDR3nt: TGCGCCAGCAGGACCCAATCGAGGGTTACCTACGAGCAGTACTTC
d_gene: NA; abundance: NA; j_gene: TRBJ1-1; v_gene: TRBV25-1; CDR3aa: CASSPWRGGHTEAFF; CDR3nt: TGTGCCAGCAGTCCTTGGCGGGGGGGGCACACTGAAGCTTTCTTT
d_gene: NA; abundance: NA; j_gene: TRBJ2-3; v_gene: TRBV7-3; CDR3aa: CASSPLGGEGTDTQYF; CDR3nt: TGTGCCAGCAGCCCATTAGGGGGAGAGGGCACAGATACGCAGTATTTT
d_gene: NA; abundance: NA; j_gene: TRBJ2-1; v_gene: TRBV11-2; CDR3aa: CASSLGTWQFF; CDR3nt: TGTGCCAGCAGCTTAGGGACTTGGCAGTTCTTC
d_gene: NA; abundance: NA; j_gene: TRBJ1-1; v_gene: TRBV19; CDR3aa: CASSRNKGGEAFF; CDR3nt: TGTGCCAGTAGTCGGAACAAGGGGGGGGAAGCTTTCTTT
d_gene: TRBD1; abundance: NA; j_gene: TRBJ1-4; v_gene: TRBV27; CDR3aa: CASRPQTFTGGGGTNEKLFF; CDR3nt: TGTGCCAGCAGACCCCAAACTTTTACAGGGGGCGGCGGAACAAATGAAAAACTGTTTTTT
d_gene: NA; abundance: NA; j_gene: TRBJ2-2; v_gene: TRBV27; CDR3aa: CASSFSVGELFF; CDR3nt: TGTGCCAGCAGTTTTTCCGTCGGGGAGCTGTTTTTT
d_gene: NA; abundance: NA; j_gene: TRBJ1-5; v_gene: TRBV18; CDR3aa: CASSPRTSGVQGNQPQHF; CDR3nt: TGTGCCAGCTCACCACGTACATCAGGTGTCCAGGGTAATCAGCCCCAGCATTTT
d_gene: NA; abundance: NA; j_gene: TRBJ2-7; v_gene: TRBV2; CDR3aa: CASSAGIGYEQYF; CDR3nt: TGTGCCAGCAGTGCGGGTATTGGCTACGAGCAGTACTTC
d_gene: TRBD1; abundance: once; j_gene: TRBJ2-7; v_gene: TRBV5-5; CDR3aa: CASSLGTGWEQYF; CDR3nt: TGTGCCAGCAGCTTGGGGACAGGGTGGGAGCAGTACTTC
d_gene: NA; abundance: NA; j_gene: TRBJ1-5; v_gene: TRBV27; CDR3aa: CASRQGGSNQPQHF; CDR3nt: TGTGCCAGCAGACAGGGAGGGAGCAATCAGCCCCAGCATTTT
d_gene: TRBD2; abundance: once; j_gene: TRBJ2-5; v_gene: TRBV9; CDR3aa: CASSGGAGGLHGTQYF; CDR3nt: TGTGCCAGCAGTGGGGGAGCGGGGGGGCTTCACGGGACCCAGTACTTC